One TCR beta chain is described in this entry. Its target is unknown. cDNA libraries for TCR alpha and TCR beta, carrying sample barcodes and UMIs, came from 5'RACE with constant-segment primers. Using its own MiXCR run on the 5' RACE reads, TCRdb lists one record per CDR3 protein. This table holds about 410,000 distinct CDR3 sequences, roughly 18% found once. V trimming: 5 bases; J trimming: 7 bases; junction bases outside the gene matches: 8. From germline, CDR1 is SEHNR and CDR2 FQNEAQ (reference sequence). The CDR3 is 14 residues long. This specimen belongs to a study of T-cell memory formation after mild COVID-19. Study outcomes and limitations: Shrinking CD4+ clones resided mostly in CM and EM, and CD8+ ones in EMRA. Clones that contracted from day 15 to 85 were balanced CD4/CD8, while later expanders leaned CD4+.

The sample taken for sequencing was PBMCs or a T cell subset sorted from them (not recorded which). The sequence was collected from a young man who had mild COVID-19 (a few samples of this study predate the infection). Cell type and time point are not known. The chain carries TRBV7-9 and TRBJ2-1; 7 nucleotides agree with TRBD1. The CDR3 coding sequence is TGTGCCAGCAGCCCACGACAGGGTTCGAATGAGCAGTTCTTC. Translation: CASSPRQGSNEQFF.